This entry lists 26 T cell receptor beta chains sequenced from one sample in a study of monozygotic twins with inflammatory bowel disease. TCRdb re-called the 5' RACE reads and gives one entry per CDR3 protein, without DNA. The sample shows 150,000 to 200,000 distinct CDR3 sequences, and under 3.5% sits with its ten largest clones. The sequencing input was blood. These receptors came from a human donor with ulcerative colitis or Crohn's disease, or a healthy co-twin of an affected twin (not recorded which).

The chain uses TRBV7-9 and TRBJ1-5; as DNA is missing, the TRBD1 call by TCRdb cannot be tested. CDR3 length equals 15 residues. CDR1 and CDR2 (germline): SEHNR, FQNEAQ (reference sequence). CDR3 region: CASSPDGRSNQPQHF.

V usage is TRBV18 and J usage is TRBJ2-1. The germline CDR1 and CDR2 sequences are KGHSH and LQKENI. CDR3 size: 13 residues. CDR3 sequence reads: CASSSNINNEQFF.

The chain joins TRBV5-1 to TRBJ2-7; with no DNA, the TCRdb D assignment of TRBD1 cannot be verified. Germline CDR1 and CDR2: SGHRS and YFSETQ. The length of the CDR3 is 15 residues. CDR3 loop: CASSLDSGQVYEQYF.

The chain combines TRBV9 with TRBJ1-3; TCRdb reports TRBD1, a call that lacks DNA to check it against. The CDR3 length is 17 residues. Germline CDR1 is SGDLS and CDR2 is YYNGEE. CDR3 residues: CASSVAPGGSSGNTIYF.

This chain uses TRBV10-3 with TRBJ2-1; TCRdb gives TRBD1 as the D gene, but with no DNA this cannot be confirmed. CDR1 and CDR2 from the germline V gene are ENHRY and SYGVKD. The CDR3 covers 15 residues. CDR3 amino acids: CAISEGQGGGDEQFF.

This rearrangement joins TRBV9 to TRBJ2-2; with no DNA, the TCRdb D assignment of TRBD1 cannot be verified. CDR3 size: 15 residues. Germline CDR1 is SGDLS and CDR2 is YYNGEE. CDR3 residues: CASSVPGTNTGELFF.

The chain couples TRBV24-1 to TRBJ2-7; TCRdb selects TRBD2, and the lack of DNA leaves this call unchecked. The CDR3 spans 14 residues. Germline CDR1 reads KGHDR; CDR2 reads SFDVKD. Here the CDR3 reads CATSAGTSSDEQYF.

The chain recombines TRBV27 with TRBJ2-2; TCRdb designates TRBD1, a call that cannot be tested without DNA. Germline V CDR1 and CDR2: MNHEY, SMNVEV (reference sequence). The CDR3 contains 13 residues. This chain's CDR3 is CASSEQGGGELFF.

This chain links TRBV28 with TRBJ2-7; the TRBD1 assignment by TCRdb is unverifiable without DNA. Germline CDR1 reads MDHEN; CDR2 reads SYDVKM. The CDR3 extends over 12 amino acids. CDR3 amino acids: CASSRQGVEQYF.

The chain links TRBV5-1 to TRBJ2-7; TCRdb designates TRBD1, a call that cannot be tested without DNA. The length of the CDR3 is 12 residues. The germline gives CDR1 SGHRS, CDR2 YFSETQ. The CDR3 protein is CASSSQGDEQYF.

The rearrangement uses TRBV18 and TRBJ2-7; the D call of TRBD1 rests on TCRdb alone, since no DNA is present to check it. CDR1 and CDR2 (germline): KGHSH, LQKENI. The CDR3 length is 12 residues. CDR3 region: CASSPSGIEQYF.

The CDR3 sequence is CSVPDRSLVSTDTQYF. This sequence joins TRBV20-1 and TRBJ2-3; the TRBD1 assignment by TCRdb is unverifiable without DNA. From germline, CDR1 is DFQATT and CDR2 SNEGSKA (reference sequence). The CDR3 runs 16 residues.

The chain is built from TRBV7-3 and TRBJ2-5; checking the TCRdb D call of TRBD1 is not possible without DNA. Per germline, CDR1 SGHTA and CDR2 FQGTGA. The CDR3 covers 13 residues. CDR3 region: CASSFDREETQYF.

The chain's CDR3 is CASIASGRHEQYF. The gene calls are TRBV12-3 or TRBV12-4 and TRBJ2-7; TCRdb designates TRBD2, a call that cannot be tested without DNA. This CDR3 is 13 amino acids long.

The V and J genes are TRBV7-2 and TRBJ2-1. CDR1 is SGHTA, CDR2 FQGNSA, per germline. The CDR3 runs 11 residues. The CDR3 reads CVISLLSEQFF.

The J gene is TRBJ1-5, the V gene TRBV19; TCRdb's D call of TRBD1 is untestable without DNA. The CDR3 is 14 residues long. Per the germline V gene, CDR1 is LNHDA and CDR2 is SQIVND (reference sequence). The CDR3 here is CASKVRVRNQPQHF.

The gene calls are TRBV12-3 or TRBV12-4 and TRBJ2-7. The CDR3 contains 12 residues. CDR3 in amino acids: CASSFEYYEQYF.

The CDR3 here is CASSLAFQGRETQYF. The chain recombines TRBV5-1 with TRBJ2-5; TCRdb calls TRBD1, which cannot be checked without DNA. The CDR3 totals 15 residues. In germline, CDR1 is SGHRS, CDR2 YFSETQ.

The chain recombines TRBV6-2 or TRBV6-3 with TRBJ2-4. From germline, CDR1 is MNHEY and CDR2 SVGEGT. This CDR3 has 15 amino acids. CDR3 sequence: CASSYSAPAKNIQYF.

This sequence joins TRBV5-4 and TRBJ2-3; without DNA, the TCRdb call of TRBD2 cannot be checked. CDR1 is SGHNT and CDR2 is YYREEE in the germline V gene (reference sequence). The CDR3 sequence is 19 residues long. The CDR3 sequence is CASSLQGLAGLTSTDTQYF.

J is TRBJ2-7 and V is TRBV18; the D call of TRBD2 rests on TCRdb alone, since no DNA is present to check it. This CDR3 spans 14 amino acids. From germline, CDR1 is KGHSH and CDR2 LQKENI. The CDR3 reads CASSLGLATYEQYF.

V is TRBV29-1 and J is TRBJ2-1; TCRdb's D call, TRBD1, is unchecked because there is no DNA. The CDR3 consists of 16 residues. Germline CDR1 SQVTM, CDR2 ANQGSEA. The CDR3 here is CSVNLGTSFYYNEQFF.

CDR3 residues: CASSETGQGAIKVEQFF. The rearrangement joins TRBV6-1 to TRBJ2-1; with no DNA, the TCRdb D assignment of TRBD1 cannot be verified. Germline assignment: CDR1 MNHNS and CDR2 SASEGT. The CDR3 totals 17 residues.

The rearrangement links TRBV5-1 to TRBJ1-1; TCRdb's D gene call, TRBD1, goes unchecked for lack of DNA. Per the germline V gene, CDR1 is SGHRS and CDR2 is YFSETQ. This CDR3 has 15 residues. The chain's CDR3 is CASSLEGQGFTEAFF.

The chain combines TRBV5-6 with TRBJ1-3. Germline V lookup: CDR1 SGHDT, CDR2 YYEEEE. This CDR3 comprises 15 residues. CDR3 region: CASSSSSTSGNTIYF.

V usage is TRBV3-1 and J usage is TRBJ2-7; there is no DNA to check the TCRdb D call of TRBD2. Looked up from germline, CDR1 is LGHDT and CDR2 is YNNKEL (reference sequence). There are 13 residues in the CDR3. CDR3: CASSQGRGGEQYF.